Shown below are 10 T cell receptor beta chains from a single sample sequenced in a study of cytomegalovirus exposure and HLA in healthy donors. The study ran its PCR with 60 Vbeta and 13 Jbeta primers. The method was immunoSEQ multiplex PCR; TCRdb's version includes in-frame clones alone and lacks a portion of them. Among approximately 150,000 clones listed, around 66% were seen once. The material sequenced was PBMCs. Receptor source: a young woman in good health and CMV-seropositive.

The chain combines TRBV10-3 with TRBJ1-3; D is perhaps TRBD1 (5 bases). The CDR3 consists of 15 residues. With 10 bases removed from V and 3 bases from J, the gap between germline ends came to 19 bases. Germline-derived CDR1 and CDR2 are ENHRY and SYGVKD. CDR3 coding DNA: TGTGCCACCTACACCGGGGGGGGATTTGGAAACACCATATATTTT. Encoded protein: CATYTGGGFGNTIYF.

This clone has a handful of counts. The V call is TRBV11-2, the J call TRBJ2-3; D not certain. The germline V and J ends were trimmed by 6 bases and 0 bases, with 7 bases remaining between them. The germline gives CDR1 SGHAT, CDR2 FQNNGV. This CDR3 region has 13 residues. The CDR3 is CASSLGSTDTQYF. The CDR3 DNA sequence: TGTGCCAGCAGTCTCGGGAGCACAGATACGCAGTATTTT.

This chain's CDR3 is CASSLSAGDTGELFF. For the CDR3, the DNA is TGTGCCAGCAGCTTAAGTGCGGGGGACACCGGGGAGCTGTTTTTT. The chain joins TRBV11-3 to TRBJ2-2; 7 bases match TRBD2. The CDR3 is 15 amino acids. V lost 2 bases, J lost 3 bases, and 3 bases stayed unmatched. Germline CDR1 SGHNT, CDR2 YENEEA.

The V gene is TRBV9, the J gene TRBJ2-1; 10 bases are shared with TRBD2. Germline CDR1 is SGDLS and CDR2 is YYNGEE. Germline trimming cut 4 bases from V and 9 bases from J; bases unmatched to any gene: 10. The CDR3 loop spans 15 amino acids. This CDR3 reads CASSTRAGGQGEQFF. Written as DNA, the CDR3 is TGTGCCAGCAGCACACGAGCGGGGGGGCAGGGTGAGCAGTTCTTC.

This clone was found a few times. The rearrangement uses TRBV5-4 and TRBJ2-3; perhaps TRBD1 as D (6 bases). CDR3 length: 14 amino acids. V was pared by 2 bases and J by 2 bases, with 9 bases between. Germline assignment: CDR1 SGHNT and CDR2 YYREEE (reference sequence). CDR3 region: CASSLGGPTDTQYF. CDR3 coding DNA: TGTGCCAGCAGCTTAGGGGGACCCACAGATACGCAGTATTTT.

This chain links TRBV5-1 with TRBJ2-3, with 9 bases fitting TRBD2. The CDR3 is made up of 15 amino acids. The V gene end was trimmed by 4 bases and the J gene end by 0 bases; junction bases not matched to a gene: 3. Germline values: CDR1 SGHRS, CDR2 YFSETQ. CDR3 bases: TGCGCCAGCAGCGCTACTAGCGGGAGCACAGATACGCAGTATTTT. Protein sequence: CASSATSGSTDTQYF.

CDR3 sequence: CATSPSKGQGKEQFF. The DNA for the CDR3 is TGTGCCACCAGCCCCTCGAAAGGACAGGGTAAAGAGCAGTTCTTC. The rearrangement joins TRBV15 to TRBJ2-1, with TRBD1 matching 8 bases. The V gene end was trimmed by 5 bases and the J gene end by 10 bases; junction bases not matched to a gene: 13. Germline CDR1 reads LNHNV; CDR2 reads YYDKDF (reference sequence). This CDR3 has 15 residues.

The chain combines TRBV6-1 with TRBJ1-4; D unclear. The CDR3 loop spans 12 amino acids. In germline, CDR1 is MNHNS, CDR2 SASEGT. The germline V and J ends were trimmed by 7 bases and 3 bases, with 6 bases remaining between them. As DNA, the CDR3 is TGTGCCAGCATTGGGCCTAATGAAAAACTGTTTTTT. Translated, it gives CASIGPNEKLFF.

The rearrangement links TRBV19 to TRBJ1-1; TRBD1 matches at 7 bases. Germline CDR1 and CDR2: LNHDA and SQIVND (reference sequence). The length of the CDR3 is 15 residues. V was clipped by 3 bases and J by 10 bases; unmatched bases: 14. For the CDR3, the DNA is TGTGCCAGTAGTATTGTAGGCAGGGGGAGGTGGGGAGCTTTCTTT. Amino acid sequence: CASSIVGRGRWGAFF.

This clone has only one observation. V gene TRBV6-1 combines with J gene TRBJ2-7, with a tentative D call TRBD2 (6 bases). Germline V gene lookup returns CDR1 MNHNS and CDR2 SASEGT. The V gene lost 3 bases and the J gene lost 7 bases, with 13 bases spanning the gap. This CDR3 is built from 13 residues. In DNA, the CDR3 is TGTGCCAGCAGTGACTGGCGGCGGGGTGAGCAGTACTTC. It specifies CASSDWRRGEQYF.